These 24 T cell receptor beta chains came from one sample sequenced in a study of blood T cell repertoires in COVID-19. Repertoires were generated with immunoSEQ multiplex PCR, while TCRdb's copy carries only in-frame clones and drops some. This table holds over 150,000 clones, approximately 84% found once. Material: peripheral blood. The receptors here all came from a woman older than 75 with COVID-19, enrolled during active disease.

This sequence joins TRBV19 and TRBJ2-7; D perhaps matches TRBD2 (6 bases). Trimming removed 5 bases from V and 0 bases from J, with 14 bases in between. Germline loops: CDR1 LNHDA, CDR2 SQIVND (reference sequence). The CDR3 extends over 15 amino acids. The CDR3 coding sequence is TGTGCCAGTAGTCTCCTCCTCGGGAGCTCCTACGAGCAGTACTTC. Amino acid sequence: CASSLLLGSSYEQYF.

V is TRBV9 and J is TRBJ2-1, with no clear D. Germline V gene data show CDR1 as SGDLS and CDR2 as YYNGEE. Trimming took 4 bases from V and 5 from J, leaving 4 bases between them. The length of the CDR3 is 11 residues. The CDR3 loop reads CASSYHNEQFF. The CDR3 bases are TGTGCCAGCAGCTATCACAATGAGCAGTTCTTC.

The chain combines TRBV29-1 with TRBJ1-2; 9 bases are shared with TRBD1. Trimming at V came to 3 bases and at J to 1 base, leaving 9 bases not matched to a gene. The CDR3 extends over 16 amino acids. In germline, CDR1 is SQVTM, CDR2 ANQGSEA. The CDR3 DNA sequence: TGCAGCGTTGATTATTTATGGACAGGGGATAACTATGGCTACACCTTC. This translates into CSVDYLWTGDNYGYTF.

The chain uses TRBV11-2 and TRBJ1-1; D might be TRBD1 (6 bases). Looked up from germline, CDR1 is SGHAT and CDR2 is FQNNGV. CDR3 size: 16 residues. V shed 1 base and J shed 0 bases, with 12 bases lying between them. The CDR3 nucleotides are TGTGCCAGCAGCTTAGGCCAGGGACATATGAACACTGAAGCTTTCTTT. It codes for CASSLGQGHMNTEAFF. Together with reference TRBV11-2 and TRBJ1-1, the CDR3 gives the full variable domain: EAGVAQSPRYKIIEKRQSVAFWCNPISGHATLYWYQQILGQGPKLLIQFQNNGVVDDSQLPKDRFSAERLKGVDSTLKIQPAKLEDSAVYLCASSLGQGHMNTEAFFGQGTRLTVV.

The J gene is TRBJ2-7, the V gene TRBV30; TRBD1 is a possible D gene (5 bases). V was shortened by 2 bases and J by 6 bases, with 14 bases between the two germline ends. The germline CDR1 and CDR2 sequences are GTSNPN and SVGIG (reference sequence). The CDR3 is made up of 13 amino acids. DNA for the CDR3: TGTGCCTGGAGTTCCCGAAGGGGCGGCGAGCAGTACTTC. This encodes CAWSSRRGGEQYF.

The chain couples TRBV18 to TRBJ2-5, with D possibly matching TRBD1 (6 bases). CDR1 KGHSH and CDR2 LQKENI come from the germline V gene. V was pared by 4 bases and J by 5 bases, with 11 bases between. This CDR3 region has 13 residues. CDR3 loop: CASSRRQGETQYF. The CDR3 nucleotides are TGTGCCAGCTCACGTAGGCAGGGGGAGACCCAGTACTTC.

V is TRBV25-1 and J is TRBJ2-1, with unresolved D. The CDR3 spans 13 residues. The V end was cut by 1 base, the J end by 14 bases, with 15 bases between. Germline CDR1 is MGHDK and CDR2 is SYGVNS. The CDR3 is CASSEFGSPFEFF. Written as DNA, the CDR3 is TGTGCCAGCAGTGAATTTGGCTCCCCGTTTGAGTTCTTC. The whole variable domain, remainder taken from reference TRBV25-1 and TRBJ2-1, is EADIYQTPRYLVIGTGKKITLECSQTMGHDKMYWYQQDPGMELHLIHYSYGVNSTEKGDLSSESTVSRIRTEHFPLTLESARPSHTSQYLCASSEFGSPFEFFGPGTRLTVL.

The chain links TRBV27 to TRBJ1-6; D might be TRBD1 (5 bases). Trimming stripped 7 bases from V and 10 bases from J, with 14 bases between. This CDR3 spans 13 amino acids. Germline CDR1 is MNHEY and CDR2 is SMNVEV (reference sequence). The CDR3 bases are TGTGCCAGCACCCTAGGGGCCGCGTCACCCCTCCACTTT. It encodes CASTLGAASPLHF.

The chain links TRBV4-3 to TRBJ1-2, with TRBD1 identical over 10 bases. This CDR3 spans 17 amino acids. CDR1 and CDR2 (germline): LGHNA, YSLEER. J was trimmed by 5 bases and V by 3 bases; bases with no gene match: 12. The CDR3 protein is CASSQDPTGQGEYGYTF. CDR3 bases: TGCGCCAGCAGCCAGGACCCAACCGGACAGGGGGAATATGGCTACACCTTC.

The V call is TRBV10-3, the J call TRBJ2-3, with 7 bases fitting TRBD1. Losses at the gene ends were 5 bases for V and 1 base for J; bases not matched to a gene: 3. In germline, CDR1 is ENHRY, CDR2 SYGVKD. CDR3 length: 14 amino acids. This chain's CDR3 is CAISKGQGTDTQYF. DNA of the CDR3: TGTGCCATCAGTAAAGGACAGGGCACAGATACGCAGTATTTT.

V and J are TRBV7-8 and TRBJ2-3; D is unclear. The CDR3 loop spans 13 amino acids. Germline CDR1 reads SGHVS; CDR2 reads FQNEAQ. Trimming left V 1 base short and J 5 bases short, with 7 bases between. CDR3 sequence: CASSLGNLDTQYF. CDR3 sequence (DNA): TGTGCCAGCAGCTTAGGCAACTTAGATACGCAGTATTTT.

This clone was detected only once. The chain employs TRBV27 and TRBJ1-1; no reliable D call. V lost 3 bases and J 8 bases, leaving 10 bases between the germline ends. From germline, CDR1 is MNHEY and CDR2 SMNVEV (reference sequence). The CDR3 consists of 12 residues. The CDR3 is CASSLIGREAFF. DNA for the CDR3: TGTGCCAGCAGTTTGATAGGCAGGGAAGCTTTCTTT.

The chain links TRBV3-1 (or the pseudogene TRBV3-2) to TRBJ2-3; TRBD1 matches at 10 bases. V gave up 4 bases and J gave up 4 bases; unmatched junction bases: 11. This CDR3 is 17 amino acids long. CDR1 is LGHDT, CDR2 YNNKEL, per germline (reference sequence). This chain's CDR3 is CASSPPRGQGDSDTQYF. The CDR3 DNA follows: TGTGCCAGCAGCCCACCACGCGGACAGGGGGACTCAGATACGCAGTATTTT.

The J gene is TRBJ2-1, the V gene TRBV11-3, with TRBD1 identical over 8 bases. CDR3 size: 15 residues. The germline V gene encodes CDR1 SGHNT and CDR2 YENEEA. V lost 5 bases and J lost 6; bases outside the gene matches: 9. CDR3 sequence: CASSHWQGASNEQFF. CDR3 DNA: TGTGCCAGCAGCCATTGGCAGGGGGCGAGCAATGAGCAGTTCTTC.

The chain uses TRBV2 and TRBJ2-1; D perhaps matches TRBD2 (6 bases). The CDR3 loop spans 13 amino acids. V shed 7 bases and J shed 7 bases, with 14 bases lying between them. Germline assignment: CDR1 SNHLY and CDR2 FYNNEI. The CDR3 loop is CASMLALANEQFF. The CDR3 DNA reads TGTGCCAGCATGCTCGCACTAGCAAATGAGCAGTTCTTC. The full variable domain, rest sourced from reference TRBV2 and TRBJ2-1, is EPEVTQTPSHQVTQMGQEVILRCVPISNHLYFYWYRQILGQKVEFLVSFYNNEISEKSEIFDDQFSVERPDGSNFTLKIRSTKLEDSAMYFCASMLALANEQFFGPGTRLTVL.

The chain carries TRBV18 and TRBJ2-5; no definite D call. The CDR3 has 14 amino acids. V lost 4 bases and J lost 1, with 10 bases in between. Germline V gene sequence: CDR1 KGHSH, CDR2 LQKENI. The CDR3 DNA sequence: TGTGCCAGCTCACTCTGGGCAGTCCAAGAGACCCAGTACTTC. Translated: CASSLWAVQETQYF. The complete variable domain, with remaining parts taken from reference TRBV18 and TRBJ2-5, reads NAGVMQNPRHLVRRRGQEARLRCSPMKGHSHVYWYRQLPEEGLKFMVYLQKENIIDESGMPKERFSAEFPKEGPSILRIQQVVRGDSAAYFCASSLWAVQETQYFGPGTRLLVL.

The chain uses TRBV5-1 and TRBJ2-3, with 7 bases fitting TRBD2. The length of the CDR3 is 15 residues. The V segment lost 0 bases and the J segment 5 bases; nucleotides outside the gene matches: 6. CDR1 is SGHRS, CDR2 YFSETQ, per germline. CDR3 bases: TGCGCCAGCAGCTTGGTGCGGGGGAGGGAAGATACGCAGTATTTT. Its translation is CASSLVRGREDTQYF.

This rearrangement joins TRBV11-2 to TRBJ1-2, with TRBD1 as a possible D gene (5 bases). The CDR3 has 14 residues. The germline CDR1 and CDR2 sequences are SGHAT and FQNNGV. Between the trimmed V and J ends, which lost 3 bases and 2 bases, there was a span of 10 bases. The CDR3 spells CASSFLSGNYGYTF. The DNA for the CDR3 is TGTGCCAGCAGCTTCCTGTCAGGGAACTATGGCTACACCTTC.

V usage is TRBV5-4 and J usage is TRBJ1-2, with a tentative D call TRBD1 (6 bases). Germline CDR1 and CDR2: SGHNT and YYREEE (reference sequence). CDR3 length: 15 residues. Trimming left V 1 base short and J 4 bases short, with 14 bases between. CDR3 amino acids: CASSLLVGGSYGYTF. The CDR3 DNA is TGTGCCAGCAGCTTGCTTGTAGGGGGAAGCTATGGCTACACCTTC.

J is TRBJ2-3 and V is TRBV6-1, with D perhaps matching TRBD1 (5 bases). This CDR3 region has 15 residues. Trimming removed 0 bases from V and 1 base from J, with 8 bases in between. CDR1 is MNHNS and CDR2 is SASEGT in the germline V gene. CDR3 nucleotide sequence: TGTGCCAGCAGTGAAGCGGGGCAGGGCACAGATACGCAGTATTTT. Protein: CASSEAGQGTDTQYF.

The CDR3 loop reads CASTRQQNTEAFF. Written as DNA, the CDR3 is TGTGCCAGTACGAGACAGCAGAACACTGAAGCTTTCTTT. The V call is TRBV19, the J call TRBJ1-1, with D possibly matching TRBD1 (5 bases). Trimming took 7 bases from V and 1 from J, leaving 10 bases between them. CDR1 is LNHDA and CDR2 is SQIVND in the germline V gene (reference sequence). This CDR3 region has 13 residues.

The chain carries TRBV30 and TRBJ1-2; 8 nucleotides align to TRBD1. Germline trimming cut 3 bases from V and 4 bases from J; bases unmatched to any gene: 7. The germline CDR1 and CDR2 sequences are GTSNPN and SVGIG (reference sequence). The CDR3 runs to 14 residues. The CDR3 sequence is CAWRAGGGSYGYTF. The CDR3, as DNA: TGTGCCTGGAGAGCAGGGGGCGGTAGCTATGGCTACACCTTC.

V gene TRBV27 combines with J gene TRBJ1-1, with 8 positions matching TRBD1. CDR1 is MNHEY and CDR2 is SMNVEV in the germline V gene (reference sequence). The CDR3 runs to 15 residues. V trimming: 5 bases; J trimming: 1 base; junction bases outside the gene matches: 6. CDR3: CASSGWDRPNTEAFF. The DNA for the CDR3 is TGTGCCAGCAGTGGCTGGGACAGGCCGAACACTGAAGCTTTCTTT.

This chain connects TRBV19 to TRBJ2-1; TRBD2 aligns across 14 bases. CDR1 and CDR2 from the germline V gene are LNHDA and SQIVND (reference sequence). V lost 0 bases and J lost 8; bases outside the gene matches: 6. CDR3 length: 17 amino acids. As DNA, the CDR3 is TGTGCCAGTAGTATAGATTCTGGGACTAGCGGGAGCGATGAGCAGTTCTTC. Translation gives CASSIDSGTSGSDEQFF.